The present T cell receptor beta chain was sequenced within a study of blood T cell dynamics during melanoma immunotherapy. Overall study context: Patients with metastatic melanoma got pembrolizumab or nivolumab-ipilimumab as first-line care.

Produced via immunoSEQ multiplex PCR; TCRdb's table is partial and in-frame only. The sample has approximately 23,000 clones, 85% to 90% seen once; the top ten hold roughly 1.2%. Germline V gene sequence: CDR1 MDHEN, CDR2 SYDVKM. The CDR3 is 17 amino acids. V lost 5 bases and J lost 6; bases outside the gene matches: 14. Noted time point: pre-treatment baseline. Disease control meant complete response, partial response or stable disease at 12 weeks. The count of this clone is one. The antigen is unknown. Whole-study findings and limits: At W3, later disease-control patients showed bifurcated PBMC repertoire changes, unlike progressors. It remained unknown if the driving T cell clones were melanoma-specific.

The starting material was blood, obtained from a patient treated with checkpoint blockade. This sequence joins TRBV28 and TRBJ1-1, with 11 bases fitting TRBD1. This TCR was recovered from a human donor with melanoma. The CDR3 is CASSTIGQGARRSEAFF. The CDR3 bases are TGTGCCAGCAGTACCATCGGACAGGGGGCGCGAAGGTCTGAAGCTTTCTTT.